A single T cell receptor beta chain is shown here with its context. Its antigen is not identified. V lost 1 base, J lost 7 bases, and 8 bases stayed unmatched. This CDR3 comprises 16 residues. Germline CDR1 reads LGHNT; CDR2 reads FRNRAP. The record originates from a study of shared clonotypes between healthy human individuals. Repertoires were generated with immunoSEQ multiplex PCR, while TCRdb's copy carries only in-frame clones and drops some. The sample contains 2 million or so clones, approximately 94% of which appear only once. Findings and limits, study-wide: There were few donors, and this limited the genetic and exposure-history diversity represented.

CD45RO-negative, CCR7-positively selected cells formed the naive CD8 fraction, excluding terminally differentiated effector memory CD45RA+ cells. The chain employs TRBV12-5 and TRBJ1-4; TRBD1 matches at 8 bases. The specimen was naive CD8+ T cells sorted from blood. This receptor was identified in a man aged 18 to 29 in good health. The CDR3 protein is CASGLGTGLKGEKLFF. CDR3 DNA sequence: TGTGCTAGTGGTTTGGGGACAGGGTTGAAGGGTGAAAAACTGTTTTTT.